The 21 T cell receptor beta chains reported below all come from one sample, sequenced in a study of immune evolution from preneoplasia to lung adenocarcinoma. Method: immunoSEQ multiplex PCR; TCRdb's copy keeps in-frame clones and lacks some. In the table there are about 4,300 clones, more than 60% of which are singletons. Sequences were obtained from FFPE minimally invasive lung adenocarcinoma tissue. The receptors come from a person between 55 and 80 years old with lung adenocarcinoma.

This chain connects TRBV5-1 to TRBJ2-5; maybe TRBD2 (5 bases). The CDR3 is 12 amino acids. Trimming cost V 5 bases and J 3 bases, with 8 bases left between them. Germline V gene sequence: CDR1 SGHRS, CDR2 YFSETQ. CDR3 protein: CASSPGEETQYF. The CDR3 region has the DNA TGCGCCAGCAGTCCCGGGGAAGAGACCCAGTACTTC.

V usage is TRBV9 and J usage is TRBJ2-3, with D possibly matching TRBD2 (5 bases). The CDR3 runs 13 residues. Germline CDR1 reads SGDLS; CDR2 reads YYNGEE. Trimming stripped 1 base from V and 5 bases from J, with 8 bases between. The CDR3 DNA follows: TGTGCCAGCAGCGTAAGTAGCGAAGATACGCAGTATTTT. The encoded protein is CASSVSSEDTQYF.

This chain joins TRBV28 and TRBJ2-7; D uncertain. Trimming shortened V by 7 bases and J by 0 bases, and 13 bases separated the two germline ends. This CDR3 spans 14 amino acids. The germline gives CDR1 MDHEN, CDR2 SYDVKM. This chain's CDR3 is CASTPAKRSYEQYF. CDR3 coding DNA: TGTGCCAGCACTCCGGCTAAACGCTCCTACGAGCAGTACTTC.

The V gene is TRBV27, the J gene TRBJ2-7; D might be TRBD1 (5 bases). The CDR3 extends over 12 amino acids. Germline V gene sequence: CDR1 MNHEY, CDR2 SMNVEV (reference sequence). The V and J ends lost 6 bases and 2 bases respectively, with 8 bases between them. CDR3 nucleotides: TGTGCCAGCAGGACAGTAACCTACGAGCAGTACTTC. Translating gives CASRTVTYEQYF.

Only a few counts were recorded for this clone. The CDR3 coding sequence is TGCAGCGTCCGACTAGCGGGAGGGGGCGGTGAGCAGTTCTTC. Its translation: CSVRLAGGGGEQFF. The chain links TRBV29-1 to TRBJ2-1; 14 bases fit TRBD2. Germline V gene sequence: CDR1 SQVTM, CDR2 ANQGSEA. V shed 6 bases and J 9 bases; nucleotides not matched to a gene: 7. There are 14 residues in the CDR3.

This clone has only a few counts. V gene TRBV5-4 combines with J gene TRBJ1-1; 7 bases agree with TRBD1. V trimming: 4 bases; J trimming: 7 bases; junction bases outside the gene matches: 10. This CDR3 has 14 residues. Germline lookup yields CDR1 SGHNT and CDR2 YYREEE (reference sequence). Here the CDR3 reads CASSKTGVQNEAFF. The CDR3 DNA sequence: TGTGCCAGCAGCAAAACAGGGGTCCAGAATGAAGCTTTCTTT.

This clone was seen only once. The V call is TRBV2, the J call TRBJ1-5; the D is unclear. Germline-derived CDR1 and CDR2 are SNHLY and FYNNEI. The CDR3 is 13 residues long. Trimming cost V 4 bases and J 5 bases, with 9 bases left between them. The CDR3 sequence is CASSGEGDQPQHF. The CDR3 DNA sequence: TGTGCCAGCAGTGGTGAAGGAGATCAGCCCCAGCATTTT.

The chain couples TRBV9 to TRBJ1-1; unclear D gene. Germline CDR1 and CDR2: SGDLS and YYNGEE. The germline V and J ends were trimmed by 0 bases and 2 bases, with 8 bases remaining between them. The CDR3 consists of 14 residues. The CDR3 reads CASSVAGSNTEAFF. The CDR3 DNA reads as TGTGCCAGCAGCGTAGCGGGATCTAACACTGAAGCTTTCTTT.

This chain connects TRBV5-1 to TRBJ2-5; 7 bases fit TRBD2. V was pared by 2 bases and J by 5 bases, with 12 bases of the junction left unmatched. CDR1 is SGHRS, CDR2 YFSETQ, per germline. The CDR3 is made up of 16 amino acids. This chain's CDR3 is CASSFWAGVEEETQYF. The CDR3 DNA reads as TGCGCCAGCAGCTTTTGGGCGGGAGTGGAGGAGGAGACCCAGTACTTC. The whole variable domain, filled in from reference TRBV5-1 and TRBJ2-5, reads KAGVTQTPRYLIKTRGQQVTLSCSPISGHRSVSWYQQTPGQGLQFLFEYFSETQRNKGNFPGRFSGRQFSNSRSEMNVSTLELGDSALYLCASSFWAGVEEETQYFGPGTRLLVL.

The gene calls are TRBV4-1 and TRBJ1-4; 10 nucleotides agree with TRBD1. CDR1 is MGHRA and CDR2 is YSYEKL in the germline V gene. This CDR3 is built from 17 residues. Trimming at V came to 2 bases and at J to 10 bases, leaving 13 bases not matched to a gene. The CDR3 bases are TGCGCCAGCAGCCAACAACCGGGACAGGGGCAAAAAGGAAAACTGTTTTTT. Translation: CASSQQPGQGQKGKLFF.

The chain combines TRBV4-2 with TRBJ2-5; TRBD1 matches at 8 bases. CDR3 length: 14 residues. The junction had 4 bases not matched to a gene; V was cut back by 4 bases and J by 3 bases. Germline CDR1 is LGHNA and CDR2 is YNFKEQ. The CDR3 nucleotides read TGTGCCAGCAGCCCCCGGGGACAGGAAGAGACCCAGTACTTC. It encodes CASSPRGQEETQYF.

The table lists this clone with a count of one. The chain carries TRBV7-8 and TRBJ2-7; D is perhaps TRBD2 (6 bases). Trimming cost V 5 bases and J 3 bases, with 8 bases left between them. Germline assignment: CDR1 SGHVS and CDR2 FQNEAQ. CDR3 length: 12 residues. DNA for the CDR3: TGTGCCAGCAGCCCCGGGGGCTACGAGCAGTACTTC. It is translated as CASSPGGYEQYF. Variable domain in full (rest from reference TRBV7-8 and TRBJ2-7): GAGVSQSPRYKVAKRGQDVALRCDPISGHVSLFWYQQALGQGPEFLTYFQNEAQLDKSGLPSDRFFAERPEGSVSTLKIQRTQQEDSAVYLCASSPGGYEQYFGPGTRLTVT.

The J gene is TRBJ2-7, the V gene TRBV9; TRBD2 is a possible D gene (6 bases). This CDR3 has 17 amino acids. Germline CDR1 and CDR2: SGDLS and YYNGEE. The V gene lost 4 bases and the J gene lost 1 base, with 21 bases spanning the gap. CDR3 region: CASSPPPTSGESYEQYF. The CDR3 nucleotides read TGTGCCAGCAGCCCGCCCCCTACCTCGGGAGAGTCCTACGAGCAGTACTTC. Together with reference TRBV9 and TRBJ2-7, the CDR3 gives the full variable domain: DSGVTQTPKHLITATGQRVTLRCSPRSGDLSVYWYQQSLDQGLQFLIQYYNGEERAKGNILERFSAQQFPDLHSELNLSSLELGDSALYFCASSPPPTSGESYEQYFGPGTRLTVT.

The chain carries TRBV18 and TRBJ2-6; 11 bases agree with TRBD1. Germline lookup yields CDR1 KGHSH and CDR2 LQKENI. V shed 6 bases, J shed 0 bases, and the junction held 7 bases outside the gene matches. The CDR3 consists of 18 residues. The CDR3 DNA reads as TGTGCCAGCTCCGGACAGGGGGCCTTTAGCTCTGGGGCCAACGTCCTGACTTTC. It is translated as CASSGQGAFSSGANVLTF.

This sequence joins TRBV11-3 and TRBJ2-3; possibly TRBD2 for D (6 bases). Trimming stripped 4 bases from V and 4 bases from J, with 12 bases between. The CDR3 length is 14 residues. CDR1 and CDR2 from the germline V gene are SGHNT and YENEEA. The CDR3 coding sequence is TGTGCCAGCAGCTCCGGTTGGGGGGCAGATACGCAGTATTTT. It encodes CASSSGWGADTQYF.

The genes are TRBV6-5 and TRBJ1-1; no definite D call. Germline V gene data show CDR1 as MNHEY and CDR2 as SVGAGI. CDR3 size: 14 residues. V was trimmed by 7 bases and J by 1 base, leaving 13 bases between them. This CDR3 reads CASKADPQNTEAFF. The CDR3 nucleotides read TGTGCCAGCAAGGCAGACCCGCAGAACACTGAAGCTTTCTTT.

This chain connects TRBV25-1 to TRBJ2-5; no definite D call. Germline V gives CDR1 MGHDK, CDR2 SYGVNS. CDR3 length: 11 residues. Between the trimmed V and J ends, which lost 4 bases and 3 bases, there was a span of 3 bases. CDR3 in DNA: TGTGCCAGCAGTGCGAAAGAGACCCAGTACTTC. As protein: CASSAKETQYF.

This chain connects TRBV20-1 to TRBJ2-7; D possibly corresponds to TRBD2 (5 bases). V gave up 5 bases and J gave up 9 bases, with 14 bases separating them. Germline V lookup: CDR1 DFQATT, CDR2 SNEGSKA (reference sequence). The CDR3 totals 11 residues. CDR3 in amino acids: CSAFYAAGQYF. In nucleotides, the CDR3 is TGCAGTGCTTTCTATGCTGCGGGGCAGTACTTC.

The chain links TRBV5-1 to TRBJ1-1; a possible D gene is TRBD1 (5 bases). V lost 4 bases and J lost 6, with 16 bases in between. This CDR3 is 14 amino acids long. Germline CDR1 is SGHRS and CDR2 is YFSETQ. The CDR3 nucleotides read TGCGCCAGCAGCGAAAGGGGTGGGAGAGCTGAAGCTTTCTTT. Translating it yields CASSERGGRAEAFF.

CDR3 in amino acids: CASNRGGQQDYEQYF. DNA for the CDR3: TGTGCCAGCAACCGGGGGGGACAGCAAGACTACGAGCAGTACTTC. The chain combines TRBV7-2 with TRBJ2-7, with a possible D match to TRBD2 (8 bases). V was pared by 7 bases and J by 3 bases, with 19 bases between. CDR1 is SGHTA, CDR2 FQGNSA, per germline. The CDR3 runs 15 residues.

The chain is built from TRBV7-9 and TRBJ2-1, with no clear D. Germline CDR1 and CDR2: SEHNR and FQNEAQ (reference sequence). CDR3 size: 11 residues. V lost 2 bases and J 7 bases, leaving 3 bases between the germline ends. The CDR3 DNA reads as TGTGCCAGCAGCTTAAGGAATGAGCAGTTCTTC. Its protein is CASSLRNEQFF.